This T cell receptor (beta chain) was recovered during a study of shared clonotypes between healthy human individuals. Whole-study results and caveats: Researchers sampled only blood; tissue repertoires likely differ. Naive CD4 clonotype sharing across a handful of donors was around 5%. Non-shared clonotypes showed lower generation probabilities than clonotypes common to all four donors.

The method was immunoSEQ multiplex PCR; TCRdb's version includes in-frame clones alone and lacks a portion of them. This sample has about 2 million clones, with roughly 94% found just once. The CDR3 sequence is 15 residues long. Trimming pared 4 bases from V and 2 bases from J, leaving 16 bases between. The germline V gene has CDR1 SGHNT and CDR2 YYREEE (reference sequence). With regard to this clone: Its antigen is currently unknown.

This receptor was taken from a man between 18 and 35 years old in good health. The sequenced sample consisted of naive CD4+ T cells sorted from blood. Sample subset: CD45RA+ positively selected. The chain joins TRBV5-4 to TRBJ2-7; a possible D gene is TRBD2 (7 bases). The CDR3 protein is CASSPGGGYTYEQYF. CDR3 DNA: TGTGCCAGCAGCCCGGGGGGCGGGTATACCTACGAGCAGTACTTC.